Presented here are 13 T cell receptor beta chains from one specimen sequenced in a study of identifying expanded T cells in peripheral blood. Sequencing was performed with immunoSEQ multiplex PCR; in TCRdb, only in-frame clones are kept and a portion is missing. The data contain some 100,000 clones, around 90% of them seen just once; the ten biggest clones take up 5% to 6.5%. The sample consisted of blood. The origin of the receptors is a person between 18 and 75 years old in good health.

A few counts support this clone. V is TRBV5-4 and J is TRBJ1-1; 7 nucleotides align to TRBD1. With 3 bases clipped from V and 7 bases from J, the junction kept 9 bases outside the gene matches. In germline, CDR1 is SGHNT, CDR2 YYREEE (reference sequence). The CDR3 extends over 14 amino acids. CDR3 region: CASSSRQGDLEAFF. CDR3 sequence (DNA): TGTGCCAGCAGCTCCAGACAGGGAGACCTTGAAGCTTTCTTT.

The rearrangement uses TRBV6-5 and TRBJ2-7, with unresolved D. Germline CDR1 and CDR2: MNHEY and SVGAGI. CDR3 size: 16 residues. Trimming stripped 0 bases from V and 1 base from J, with 13 bases between. CDR3 loop: CASSYSTSVPSYEQYF. The CDR3 coding sequence is TGTGCCAGCAGTTACTCGACGTCAGTCCCGTCCTACGAGCAGTACTTC.

This rearrangement joins TRBV5-1 to TRBJ1-5, with D unresolved. Trimming shortened V by 3 bases and J by 8 bases, and 15 bases separated the two germline ends. The length of the CDR3 is 14 residues. Germline V lookup: CDR1 SGHRS, CDR2 YFSETQ. CDR3 DNA sequence: TGCGCCAGCAGCTCCGGGCGACCCTCGGAGCCCCAGCATTTT. It yields the protein CASSSGRPSEPQHF.

This clone has a single count. The chain carries TRBV6-1 and TRBJ2-7; TRBD1 agrees at 7 bases. Trimming removed 6 bases from V and 3 bases from J; junction bases left unmatched: 5. The CDR3 covers 13 residues. Germline loops: CDR1 MNHNS, CDR2 SASEGT. The CDR3 is CASRKTGNYEQYF. DNA of the CDR3: TGTGCCAGCAGGAAGACAGGGAACTACGAGCAGTACTTC.

The chain combines TRBV27 with TRBJ2-2; unclear D gene. V was trimmed by 4 bases and J by 1 base, leaving 10 bases between them. There are 15 residues in the CDR3. CDR1 MNHEY and CDR2 SMNVEV come from the germline V gene (reference sequence). As DNA, the CDR3 is TGTGCCAGCAGTTCTACTCAGCTGAACACCGGGGAGCTGTTTTTT. Translation gives CASSSTQLNTGELFF.

The gene calls are TRBV7-7 and TRBJ1-2; 10 bases line up with TRBD1. Trimming removed 3 bases from V and 5 bases from J; junction bases left unmatched: 3. Germline V gene sequence: CDR1 SSHAT, CDR2 FNYEAQ (reference sequence). The CDR3 covers 14 residues. The DNA of the CDR3 is TGTGCCAGCAGCTTTCGGACAGGGGGGTATGGCTACACCTTC. Translation gives CASSFRTGGYGYTF.

The rearrangement joins TRBV10-2 to TRBJ2-7; 8 bases match TRBD1. Trimming took 5 bases from V and 4 from J; bases not matched to a gene: 10. This CDR3 region has 15 residues. Germline V gene sequence: CDR1 WSHSY, CDR2 SAAADI. The CDR3 DNA follows: TGCGCCAGCAGTCGAGACAGGGGTTTGTTGTACGAGCAGTACTTC. Its translation: CASSRDRGLLYEQYF.

The rearrangement uses TRBV5-4 and TRBJ2-2; 7 bases agree with TRBD2. Germline-derived CDR1 and CDR2 are SGHNT and YYREEE (reference sequence). The CDR3 sequence is 14 residues long. J was trimmed by 7 bases and V by 5 bases; bases with no gene match: 8. The CDR3 is CASSNPTGGGELFF. CDR3 nucleotides: TGTGCCAGCAGTAATCCTACGGGGGGCGGGGAGCTGTTTTTT.

The chain links TRBV6-5 to TRBJ2-3; the match to TRBD2 covers 12 bases. CDR1 is MNHEY and CDR2 is SVGAGI in the germline V gene. The J segment lost 6 bases and the V segment lost 2 bases, leaving 6 bases of the junction unmatched. This CDR3 region has 16 residues. The CDR3 coding sequence is TGTGCCAGCAGTTACATTGGACTAGCGGGATCCGATACGCAGTATTTT. Amino acid sequence: CASSYIGLAGSDTQYF.

V and J are TRBV30 and TRBJ2-1; no definite D call. This CDR3 has 12 residues. With 4 bases removed from V and 2 bases from J, the gap between germline ends came to 6 bases. Germline values: CDR1 GTSNPN, CDR2 SVGIG (reference sequence). The CDR3 sequence: CAWTSTYNEQFF. The CDR3 nucleotides are TGTGCCTGGACCTCGACCTACAATGAGCAGTTCTTC. The entire variable domain, with the rest obtained from reference TRBV30 and TRBJ2-1, is as follows: SQTIHQWPATLVQPVGSPLSLECTVEGTSNPNLYWYRQAAGRGLQLLFYSVGIGQISSEVPQNLSASRPQDRQFILSSKKLLLSDSGFYLCAWTSTYNEQFFGPGTRLTVL.

This clone was observed a single time. The genes are TRBV4-1 and TRBJ2-4; D could derive from TRBD1 or TRBD2 (5 bases each). Germline V lookup: CDR1 MGHRA, CDR2 YSYEKL. The CDR3 loop spans 15 amino acids. V gave up 0 bases and J gave up 7 bases, with 13 bases separating them. The CDR3 protein is CASSQDRGDMNIQYF. CDR3 nucleotide sequence: TGCGCCAGCAGCCAAGATCGAGGGGATATGAACATTCAGTACTTC.

The genes are TRBV6-5 and TRBJ2-7; 7 bases map to TRBD1. V lost 1 base, J lost 2 bases, and 8 bases stayed unmatched. Germline CDR1 and CDR2: MNHEY and SVGAGI. The CDR3 has 16 residues. The CDR3 DNA sequence: TGTGCCAGCAGTTACTTCTCGGGACAGAGAACCTACGAGCAGTACTTC. Translation gives CASSYFSGQRTYEQYF.

The chain is built from TRBV19 and TRBJ1-4; tentatively, D is TRBD1 (6 bases). The CDR3 extends over 15 amino acids. From germline, CDR1 is LNHDA and CDR2 SQIVND (reference sequence). The V end was cut by 2 bases, the J end by 7 bases, with 14 bases between. In DNA form, the CDR3 reads TGTGCCAGTAGTATATCTTCGGCAGGGGTTGAAAAACTGTTTTTT. Its translation is CASSISSAGVEKLFF.